The rows below give T cell receptor beta chains drawn from one sample of a study of blood T cell repertoires in COVID-19. Generated by immunoSEQ multiplex PCR, the TCRdb table keeps only in-frame clones and is missing some. The sample shows 350,000 to 450,000 clones, roughly 84% of them seen only once. Sequencing was performed on PBMCs or T cells enriched from blood (not recorded which). These receptors were taken from a woman younger than 30 who had been exposed to COVID-19. Both conserved end residues are part of each CDR3. A D gene is named only where the DNA matches it firmly. Size is stated for part of the rows, as once, few or many counts, or as a class when the clone is expanded.

v_gene: TRBV5-7
abundance: once
d_gene: TRBD2
len: 16
j_gene: TRBJ2-3
CDR3nt: TGTGCCAGCAGCTTCATAGCGGGGTGGACCACAGATACGCAGTATTTT
CDR3aa: CASSFIAGWTTDTQYF

v_gene: TRBV19
abundance: .
d_gene: .
len: 13
j_gene: TRBJ2-3
CDR3nt: TGTGCCAGTACGACTGTGAACACAGATACGCAGTATTTT
CDR3aa: CASTTVNTDTQYF

v_gene: TRBV5-8
abundance: .
d_gene: TRBD1
len: 15
j_gene: TRBJ2-1
CDR3nt: TGTGCCAGCAGCCCCTATGGGACAGGGAATAATGAGCAGTTCTTC
CDR3aa: CASSPYGTGNNEQFF

v_gene: TRBV18
abundance: .
d_gene: .
len: 14
j_gene: TRBJ1-2
CDR3nt: TGTGCCAGCTCACCACCGGAGGCAGTCTATGGCTACACCTTC
CDR3aa: CASSPPEAVYGYTF

v_gene: TRBV2
abundance: .
d_gene: TRBD2
len: 17
j_gene: TRBJ2-1
CDR3nt: TGTGCCAGCAGGGACGGGACTAGCGGGAATACCTACAATGAGCAGTTCTTC
CDR3aa: CASRDGTSGNTYNEQFF

v_gene: TRBV3-1/TRBV3-2
abundance: .
d_gene: TRBD2
len: 14
j_gene: TRBJ2-3
CDR3nt: TGTGCCAGCAGCGTGGGGCTAGCGGCAGATACGCAGTATTTT
CDR3aa: CASSVGLAADTQYF

v_gene: TRBV28
abundance: .
d_gene: TRBD2
len: 15
j_gene: TRBJ2-5
CDR3nt: TGTGCCAGCAGTTTAACTAGCGGGGGCCAAGAGACCCAGTACTTC
CDR3aa: CASSLTSGGQETQYF

v_gene: TRBV27
abundance: .
d_gene: .
len: 16
j_gene: TRBJ1-5
CDR3nt: TGTGCCAGCAGTTTCGGGACACCGGGGAGCAATCAGCCCCAGCATTTT
CDR3aa: CASSFGTPGSNQPQHF

v_gene: TRBV9
abundance: .
d_gene: TRBD2
len: 13
j_gene: TRBJ2-1
CDR3nt: TGTGCCAGCAGCGTCTCAGCGGGGGACGGCCCGTTCTTC
CDR3aa: CASSVSAGDGPFF

v_gene: TRBV28
abundance: .
d_gene: .
len: 15
j_gene: TRBJ1-6
CDR3nt: TGTGCCAGCAGTTTTCGGGGCTCCTATAATTCACCCCTCCACTTT
CDR3aa: CASSFRGSYNSPLHF

v_gene: TRBV10-1
abundance: once
d_gene: .
len: 15
j_gene: TRBJ1-4
CDR3nt: TGCGCCAGGAACCCACAGGGTTATTTTGGAGAAAAACTGTTTTTT
CDR3aa: CARNPQGYFGEKLFF

v_gene: TRBV6-5
abundance: few
d_gene: .
len: 14
j_gene: TRBJ2-1
CDR3nt: TGTGCCAGTGCACAGGGAGCGGGATACAATGAGCAGTTCTTC
CDR3aa: CASAQGAGYNEQFF

v_gene: TRBV21-1
abundance: .
d_gene: .
len: 13
j_gene: TRBJ2-7
CDR3nt: TGTGCCAGCAGCTTCTTGGGGGGGTTAGAGCAGTACTTC
CDR3aa: CASSFLGGLEQYF

v_gene: TRBV3-1/TRBV3-2
abundance: .
d_gene: .
len: 14
j_gene: TRBJ1-2
CDR3nt: TGTGCCAGCAGCGGCAGGGGCGGTTACTATGGCTACACCTTC
CDR3aa: CASSGRGGYYGYTF

v_gene: TRBV9
abundance: .
d_gene: TRBD2
len: 15
j_gene: TRBJ2-5
CDR3nt: TGTGCCAGCAGCGTAAGTCCGGGACTAGCTGAGACCCAGTACTTC
CDR3aa: CASSVSPGLAETQYF

v_gene: TRBV5-6
abundance: .
d_gene: .
len: 14
j_gene: TRBJ2-4
CDR3nt: TGTGCCAGCAGAGCGAGAGAGCTTCTAGACATTCAGTACTTC
CDR3aa: CASRARELLDIQYF

v_gene: TRBV24-1
abundance: .
d_gene: TRBD2
len: 18
j_gene: TRBJ2-3
CDR3nt: TGTGCCACCAGGGCCCCAGCGGGAGCCGGGGTGCACACAGATACGCAGTATTTT
CDR3aa: CATRAPAGAGVHTDTQYF

v_gene: TRBV7-6
abundance: .
d_gene: TRBD1
len: 17
j_gene: TRBJ1-5
CDR3nt: TGTGCCAGCAGCTTAGCGGGACAGATGTATAGCAATCAGCCCCAGCATTTT
CDR3aa: CASSLAGQMYSNQPQHF

v_gene: TRBV27
abundance: .
d_gene: .
len: 14
j_gene: TRBJ2-1
CDR3nt: TGTGCCAGCAGTTTAAAGAGCTCCTACAATGAGCAGTTCTTC
CDR3aa: CASSLKSSYNEQFF

v_gene: TRBV18
abundance: .
d_gene: TRBD1
len: 15
j_gene: TRBJ1-1
CDR3nt: TGTGCCAGCTCACCACGGGGACAGGTGAGCACTGAAGCTTTCTTT
CDR3aa: CASSPRGQVSTEAFF

v_gene: TRBV14
abundance: once
d_gene: TRBD1
len: 16
j_gene: TRBJ2-5
CDR3nt: TGTGCCAGCAGCCAAGGCCGGGACAGGGGCCAAGAGACCCAGTACTTC
CDR3aa: CASSQGRDRGQETQYF

v_gene: TRBV30
abundance: .
d_gene: TRBD1
len: 15
j_gene: TRBJ1-1
CDR3nt: TGTGCCTGGAGCGCCCACGGACAGGGGAAGACTGAAGCTTTCTTT
CDR3aa: CAWSAHGQGKTEAFF

v_gene: TRBV28
abundance: .
d_gene: .
len: 14
j_gene: TRBJ1-3
CDR3nt: TGTGCCAGTTCAGGACAGATCTCTGGAAACACCATATATTTT
CDR3aa: CASSGQISGNTIYF

v_gene: TRBV27
abundance: .
d_gene: TRBD2
len: 16
j_gene: TRBJ2-1
CDR3nt: TGTGCCAGCAGTTTTGGACGGGGGGGCCGGGTCAGTGAGCAGTTCTTC
CDR3aa: CASSFGRGGRVSEQFF

v_gene: TRBV21-1
abundance: .
d_gene: .
len: 18
j_gene: TRBJ2-1
CDR3nt: TGTGCCAGCAGCAAGGCCAAGACTAGCGGGGGGACCTACAATGAGCAGTTCTTC
CDR3aa: CASSKAKTSGGTYNEQFF

v_gene: TRBV5-4
abundance: few
d_gene: TRBD1
len: 15
j_gene: TRBJ1-2
CDR3nt: TGTGCCAGCAGGAAGGCCGGGACAGGGAGCTATGGCTACACCTTC
CDR3aa: CASRKAGTGSYGYTF

v_gene: TRBV6-2/TRBV6-3
abundance: .
d_gene: .
len: 15
j_gene: TRBJ1-1
CDR3nt: TGTGCCAGCAGTTCTTATTTGGGGGAGGACACTGAAGCTTTCTTT
CDR3aa: CASSSYLGEDTEAFF

v_gene: TRBV2
abundance: few
d_gene: .
len: 13
j_gene: TRBJ1-2
CDR3nt: TGTGCCAGCGTCCCTCCAGAACCCTATGGCTACACCTTC
CDR3aa: CASVPPEPYGYTF

v_gene: TRBV3-1/TRBV3-2
abundance: .
d_gene: .
len: 13
j_gene: TRBJ2-7
CDR3nt: TGTGCCAGCAGGATTGCGGGTATAGGCGAGCAGTACTTC
CDR3aa: CASRIAGIGEQYF

v_gene: TRBV28
abundance: .
d_gene: .
len: 15
j_gene: TRBJ2-3
CDR3nt: TGTGCCAGCAGTGTCAGCGGTACTAGCACAGATACGCAGTATTTT
CDR3aa: CASSVSGTSTDTQYF

v_gene: TRBV18
abundance: .
d_gene: TRBD1
len: 14
j_gene: TRBJ2-7
CDR3nt: TGTGCCAGCTCACCCGGACAGGCCACCTACGAGCAGTACTTC
CDR3aa: CASSPGQATYEQYF

v_gene: TRBV14
abundance: .
d_gene: .
len: 12
j_gene: TRBJ1-1
CDR3nt: TGTGCCAGCAGCGCAGGGTTTACTGAAGCTTTCTTT
CDR3aa: CASSAGFTEAFF

v_gene: TRBV5-1
abundance: .
d_gene: .
len: 16
j_gene: TRBJ2-7
CDR3nt: TGCGCCAGCAGCTTGGCTGGAGGGATTGGGCTATACGAGCAGTACTTC
CDR3aa: CASSLAGGIGLYEQYF

v_gene: TRBV9
abundance: .
d_gene: TRBD2
len: 18
j_gene: TRBJ2-3
CDR3nt: TGTGCCAGCAGACCGACTAGCGGGAGAGGGGGCGTCGCAGATACGCAGTATTTT
CDR3aa: CASRPTSGRGGVADTQYF

v_gene: TRBV5-5
abundance: .
d_gene: .
len: 16
j_gene: TRBJ2-2
CDR3nt: TGTGCCAGCAGCTTCCAGGTTGCCGCGAACACCGGGGAGCTGTTTTTT
CDR3aa: CASSFQVAANTGELFF

v_gene: TRBV28
abundance: .
d_gene: .
len: 14
j_gene: TRBJ1-5
CDR3nt: TGTGCCAGCAGTTTATACAGGGTCCATCAGCCCCAGCATTTT
CDR3aa: CASSLYRVHQPQHF

v_gene: TRBV7-2
abundance: .
d_gene: .
len: 16
j_gene: TRBJ2-7
CDR3nt: TGTGCCAGCAGCTTAGGGTATGGGGGGACCCACTACGAGCAGTACTTC
CDR3aa: CASSLGYGGTHYEQYF

v_gene: TRBV27
abundance: .
d_gene: TRBD1
len: 21
j_gene: TRBJ2-1
CDR3nt: TGTGCCAGCAGCTTGATAATACGGGACAGGGATATCACGAGCTCCTACAATGAGCAGTTCTTC
CDR3aa: CASSLIIRDRDITSSYNEQFF

v_gene: TRBV28
abundance: .
d_gene: TRBD1
len: 13
j_gene: TRBJ2-7
CDR3nt: TGTGCCAGCAGTTTCCCGACAGGGGGCGAGCAGTACTTC
CDR3aa: CASSFPTGGEQYF

v_gene: TRBV19
abundance: .
d_gene: TRBD2
len: 13
j_gene: TRBJ2-1
CDR3nt: TGTGCCAGTAAGACTAGCGGCAACAATGAGCAGTTCTTC
CDR3aa: CASKTSGNNEQFF

v_gene: TRBV4-1
abundance: .
d_gene: .
len: 12
j_gene: TRBJ1-1
CDR3nt: TGCGCCAGCAGCCAAGCGGGAGGGTCTCGCCTCTTT
CDR3aa: CASSQAGGSRLF

v_gene: TRBV2
abundance: .
d_gene: TRBD1
len: 15
j_gene: TRBJ1-4
CDR3nt: TGTGCCAGCTCGCGACAGGGGGGCACTAATGAAAAACTGTTTTTT
CDR3aa: CASSRQGGTNEKLFF

v_gene: TRBV10-1
abundance: medium-sized
d_gene: .
len: 14
j_gene: TRBJ2-3
CDR3nt: TGCGCCAGCAGTGACGGGACATCCACAGATACGCAGTATTTT
CDR3aa: CASSDGTSTDTQYF

v_gene: TRBV7-2
abundance: .
d_gene: TRBD1
len: 12
j_gene: TRBJ2-7
CDR3nt: TGTGCCACTGGGGACAGGGGTTACGAGCAGTACTTC
CDR3aa: CATGDRGYEQYF

v_gene: TRBV10-3
abundance: .
d_gene: TRBD1
len: 13
j_gene: TRBJ2-1
CDR3nt: TGTGCCATCAAGACAGGGACGTACAATGAGCAGTTCTTC
CDR3aa: CAIKTGTYNEQFF

v_gene: TRBV10-3
abundance: .
d_gene: .
len: 13
j_gene: TRBJ1-1
CDR3nt: TGTGCCATCAGTGACGATTTGGGACGGGGGACTTTCTTT
CDR3aa: CAISDDLGRGTFF

v_gene: TRBV4-1
abundance: .
d_gene: .
len: 14
j_gene: TRBJ1-2
CDR3nt: TGCGCCAGCAGCCAAGATTGGAGGAATGATGGCTACACCTTC
CDR3aa: CASSQDWRNDGYTF

v_gene: TRBV6-1
abundance: .
d_gene: .
len: 12
j_gene: TRBJ2-7
CDR3nt: TGTGCCAGCAGTGAAAACAGGGCTTCCGGGTACTTC
CDR3aa: CASSENRASGYF

v_gene: TRBV7-3
abundance: .
d_gene: TRBD2
len: 13
j_gene: TRBJ2-1
CDR3nt: TGTGCCAGCAGCCTAGGGACTAACAATGAGCAGTTCTTC
CDR3aa: CASSLGTNNEQFF

v_gene: TRBV12-3/TRBV12-4
abundance: .
d_gene: .
len: 13
j_gene: TRBJ1-1
CDR3nt: TGTGCCAGCAGAGAACAGGGGAACACTGAAGCTTTCTTT
CDR3aa: CASREQGNTEAFF

v_gene: TRBV3-1/TRBV3-2
abundance: .
d_gene: TRBD2
len: 15
j_gene: TRBJ2-7
CDR3nt: TGTGCCAGCAGTGTTAGCGGGACTCCGTCCTACGAGCAGTACTTC
CDR3aa: CASSVSGTPSYEQYF

v_gene: TRBV18
abundance: .
d_gene: TRBD1
len: 15
j_gene: TRBJ2-7
CDR3nt: TGTGCCAGCTCACCCACGACAGGGGGGTCCTACGAGCAGTACTTC
CDR3aa: CASSPTTGGSYEQYF

v_gene: TRBV2
abundance: .
d_gene: .
len: 16
j_gene: TRBJ2-5
CDR3nt: TGTGCCAGCAGCGCGCGGCAAGGCGGAAACCAAGAGACCCAGTACTTC
CDR3aa: CASSARQGGNQETQYF

v_gene: TRBV7-2
abundance: .
d_gene: .
len: 15
j_gene: TRBJ2-5
CDR3nt: TGTGCCAGCAGCGCGGGACAGACCTTCCAAGAGACCCAGTACTTC
CDR3aa: CASSAGQTFQETQYF

v_gene: TRBV28
abundance: .
d_gene: TRBD1
len: 16
j_gene: TRBJ2-1
CDR3nt: TGTGCCAGCAGTTTAGGGGCAGGGGGTCTTTTGGGTGAGCAGTTCTTC
CDR3aa: CASSLGAGGLLGEQFF

v_gene: TRBV9
abundance: .
d_gene: .
len: 13
j_gene: TRBJ1-1
CDR3nt: TGTGCCAGCAGCGTGTCAGGGAACACTGAAGCTTTCTTT
CDR3aa: CASSVSGNTEAFF

v_gene: TRBV6-6
abundance: .
d_gene: TRBD1
len: 13
j_gene: TRBJ1-2
CDR3nt: TGTGCCAGCACCCAGACAGGGAACTATGGCTACACCTTC
CDR3aa: CASTQTGNYGYTF

v_gene: TRBV24-1
abundance: .
d_gene: .
len: 16
j_gene: TRBJ1-1
CDR3nt: TGTGCCACCAGTGATCCCAGGGATTTTCTGAGTACTGAAGCTTTCTTT
CDR3aa: CATSDPRDFLSTEAFF